This entry lists 6 T cell receptor beta chains sequenced from one sample in a study of cytotoxic CD8 clonotypes in ibrutinib-treated CLL. Profiled with immunoSEQ multiplex PCR; TCRdb holds only in-frame clones, not every one. The sample yields around 330,000 clones, about 61% seen once. Sequenced material: PBMCs, taken after 36 months of ibrutinib treatment. These receptors were collected from a human donor with chronic lymphocytic leukemia.

With regard to this clone: The same CDR3 can be traced to other DNA sequences in this sample. This sequence joins TRBV29-1 and TRBJ2-3; TRBD1 matches at 7 bases. The CDR3 loop spans 12 amino acids. CDR1 and CDR2 (germline): SQVTM, ANQGSEA. V gave up 5 bases and J gave up 6 bases; unmatched junction bases: 5. The CDR3 DNA follows: TGCAGCGTTCACAGGGGTTCGGATACGCAGTATTTT. It translates to CSVHRGSDTQYF.

The V call is TRBV7-9, the J call TRBJ2-7; maybe TRBD2 (5 bases). The CDR3 consists of 13 residues. V lost 3 bases and J 4 bases, leaving 10 bases between the germline ends. The germline V gene encodes CDR1 SEHNR and CDR2 FQNEAQ (reference sequence). The DNA for the CDR3 is TGTGCCAGCAGCTTCGGAGGAGAGTACGAGCAGTACTTC. It is translated as CASSFGGEYEQYF.

This clone has only a few counts. The chain carries TRBV15 and TRBJ1-2; 7 nucleotides align to TRBD1. Trimming cost V 1 base and J 8 bases; bases outside gene matches: 10. This CDR3 is 15 amino acids long. The germline gives CDR1 LNHNV, CDR2 YYDKDF (reference sequence). The CDR3 protein is CATSRGFEGAQGYTF. The CDR3 region has the DNA TGTGCCACCAGCAGAGGTTTTGAGGGGGCACAAGGCTACACCTTC.

This clone was detected once. V gene TRBV28 combines with J gene TRBJ2-5; TRBD1 aligns across 9 bases. This CDR3 contains 14 residues. Germline CDR1 is MDHEN and CDR2 is SYDVKM. The junction had 6 bases not matched to a gene; V was cut back by 5 bases and J by 5 bases. CDR3 sequence (DNA): TGTGCCAGCAGTCCCGCGGGACAGGGCGAGACCCAGTACTTC. Protein product: CASSPAGQGETQYF.

In its sample, this clone was seen a few times. The rearrangement links TRBV9 to TRBJ2-5; D is possibly TRBD1 (6 bases). This CDR3 contains 14 residues. The V end was cut by 3 bases, the J end by 5 bases, with 14 bases between. The germline CDR1 and CDR2 sequences are SGDLS and YYNGEE. The CDR3 DNA reads TGTGCCAGCAGCGACAGAGGGGGATTCGAGACCCAGTACTTC. It specifies CASSDRGGFETQYF.

V gene TRBV5-8 combines with J gene TRBJ1-1, with TRBD1 identical over 8 bases. Germline V lookup: CDR1 SGHTS, CDR2 YDEGEE. The CDR3 has 16 residues. The V segment lost 9 bases and the J segment 0 bases; nucleotides outside the gene matches: 13. CDR3 sequence (DNA): TGTGCCAACCAACCGGGACAGGTGATACTGAACACTGAAGCTTTCTTT. Translation gives CANQPGQVILNTEAFF.